The clone carrying this TCR beta chain was picked up one time. No antigen is known for it. Sequenced by immunoSEQ multiplex PCR; TCRdb stores in-frame clones only, minus some. Of 11,000 to 15,000 clones in the sample, around two thirds were seen once. This sample is part of a study of CD4+ T cells in melanoma. The V and J ends lost 0 bases and 12 bases, in that order; junction bases with no gene match: 11. Looked up from germline, CDR1 is MNHNY and CDR2 is SVGAGI (reference sequence). CDR3 length: 15 residues. Findings of the study overall: Diverse differentiation states were reported for melanoma neoantigen-specific CD4+ T cells.

The TCR comes from a human donor with melanoma. What was sequenced was cells from a culture (not recorded whether cultured in vitro). The chain carries TRBV6-6 and TRBJ1-1; 9 bases map to TRBD1. The CDR3 DNA is TGTGCCAGCAGTTACTCGCCCGGCGACAGGGGGACGACTTTCTTT. Translating it yields CASSYSPGDRGTTFF.